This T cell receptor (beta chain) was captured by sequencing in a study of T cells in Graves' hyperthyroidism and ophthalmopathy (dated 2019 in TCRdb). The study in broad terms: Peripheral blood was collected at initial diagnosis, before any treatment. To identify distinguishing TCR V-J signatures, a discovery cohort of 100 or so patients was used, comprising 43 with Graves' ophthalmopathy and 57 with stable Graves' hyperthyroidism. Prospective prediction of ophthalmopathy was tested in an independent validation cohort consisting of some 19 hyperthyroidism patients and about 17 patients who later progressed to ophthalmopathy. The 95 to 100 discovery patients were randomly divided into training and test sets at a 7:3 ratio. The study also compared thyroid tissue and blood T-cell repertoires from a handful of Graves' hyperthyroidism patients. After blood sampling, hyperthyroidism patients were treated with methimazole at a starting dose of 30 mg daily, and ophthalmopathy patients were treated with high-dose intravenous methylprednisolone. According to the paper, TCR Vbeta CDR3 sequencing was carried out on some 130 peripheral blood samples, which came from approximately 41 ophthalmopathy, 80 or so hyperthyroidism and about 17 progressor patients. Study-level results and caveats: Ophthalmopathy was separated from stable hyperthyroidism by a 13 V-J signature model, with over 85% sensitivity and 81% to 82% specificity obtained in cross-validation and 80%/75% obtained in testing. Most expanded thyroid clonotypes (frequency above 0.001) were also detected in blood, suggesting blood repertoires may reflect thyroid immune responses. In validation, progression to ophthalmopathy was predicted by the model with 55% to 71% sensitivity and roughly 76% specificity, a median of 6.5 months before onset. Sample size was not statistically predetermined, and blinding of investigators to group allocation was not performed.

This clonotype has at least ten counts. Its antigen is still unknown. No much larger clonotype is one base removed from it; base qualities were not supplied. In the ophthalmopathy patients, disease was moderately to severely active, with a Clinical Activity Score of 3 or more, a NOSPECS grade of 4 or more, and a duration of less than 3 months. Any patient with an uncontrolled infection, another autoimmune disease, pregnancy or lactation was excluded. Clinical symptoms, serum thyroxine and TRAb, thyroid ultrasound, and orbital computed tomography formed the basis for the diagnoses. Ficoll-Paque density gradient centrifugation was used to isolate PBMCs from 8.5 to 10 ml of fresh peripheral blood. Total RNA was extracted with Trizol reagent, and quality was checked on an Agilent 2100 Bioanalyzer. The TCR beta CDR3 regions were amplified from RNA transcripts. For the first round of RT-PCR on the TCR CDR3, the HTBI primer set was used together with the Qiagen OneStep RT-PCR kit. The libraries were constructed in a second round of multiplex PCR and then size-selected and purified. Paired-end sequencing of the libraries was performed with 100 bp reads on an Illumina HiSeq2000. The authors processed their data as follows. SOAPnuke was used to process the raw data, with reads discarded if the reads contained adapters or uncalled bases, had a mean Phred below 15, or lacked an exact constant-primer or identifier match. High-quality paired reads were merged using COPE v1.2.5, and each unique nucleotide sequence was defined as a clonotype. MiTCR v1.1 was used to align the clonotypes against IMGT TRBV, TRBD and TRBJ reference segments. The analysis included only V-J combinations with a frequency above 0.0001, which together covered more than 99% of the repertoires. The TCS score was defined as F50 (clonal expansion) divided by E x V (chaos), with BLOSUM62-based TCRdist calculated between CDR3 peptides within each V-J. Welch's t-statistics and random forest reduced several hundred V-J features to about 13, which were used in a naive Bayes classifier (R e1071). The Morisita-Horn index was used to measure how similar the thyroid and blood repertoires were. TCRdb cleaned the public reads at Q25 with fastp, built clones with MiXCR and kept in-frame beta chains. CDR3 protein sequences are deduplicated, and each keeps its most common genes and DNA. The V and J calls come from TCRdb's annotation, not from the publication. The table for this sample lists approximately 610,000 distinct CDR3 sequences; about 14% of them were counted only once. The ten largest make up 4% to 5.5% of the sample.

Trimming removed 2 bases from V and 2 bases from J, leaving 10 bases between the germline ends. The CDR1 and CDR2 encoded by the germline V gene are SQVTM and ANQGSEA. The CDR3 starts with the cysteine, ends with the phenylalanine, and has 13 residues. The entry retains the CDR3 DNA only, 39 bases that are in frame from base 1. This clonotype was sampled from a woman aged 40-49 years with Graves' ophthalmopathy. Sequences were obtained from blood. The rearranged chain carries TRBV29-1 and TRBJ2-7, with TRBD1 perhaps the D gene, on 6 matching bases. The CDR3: CSVENRETYEQYF. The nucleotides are TGCAGCGTTGAAAACAGGGAAACCTACGAGCAGTACTTC.